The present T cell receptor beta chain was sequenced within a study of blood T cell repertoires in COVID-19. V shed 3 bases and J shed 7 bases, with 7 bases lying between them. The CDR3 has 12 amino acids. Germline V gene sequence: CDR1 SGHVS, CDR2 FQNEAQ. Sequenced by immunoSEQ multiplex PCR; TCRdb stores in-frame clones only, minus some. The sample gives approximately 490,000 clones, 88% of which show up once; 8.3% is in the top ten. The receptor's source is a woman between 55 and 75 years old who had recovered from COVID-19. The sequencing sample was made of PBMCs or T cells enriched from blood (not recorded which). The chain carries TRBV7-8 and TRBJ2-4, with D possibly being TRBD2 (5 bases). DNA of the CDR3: TGTGCCAGCAGCTTCGGGAACAACATTCAGTACTTC. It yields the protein CASSFGNNIQYF.